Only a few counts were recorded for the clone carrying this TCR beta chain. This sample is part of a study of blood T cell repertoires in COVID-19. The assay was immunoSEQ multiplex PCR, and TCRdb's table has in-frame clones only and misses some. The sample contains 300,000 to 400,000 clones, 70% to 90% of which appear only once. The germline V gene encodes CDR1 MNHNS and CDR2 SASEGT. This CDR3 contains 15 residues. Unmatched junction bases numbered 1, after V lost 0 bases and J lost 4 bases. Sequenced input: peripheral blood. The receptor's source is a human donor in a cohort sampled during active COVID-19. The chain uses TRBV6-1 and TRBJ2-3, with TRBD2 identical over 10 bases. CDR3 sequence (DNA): TGTGCCAGCAGTGAAGCAGCGGGAGGGCCAGATACGCAGTATTTT. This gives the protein CASSEAAGGPDTQYF.